Following are 8 T cell receptor beta chains from one sample sequenced in a study of T cells in Graves' hyperthyroidism and ophthalmopathy. Researchers amplified the TCR beta CDR3 regions from RNA transcripts. The primer set for the first-round RT-PCR of the TCR CDR3 was HTBI. TCRdb re-called the multiplex PCR reads with MiXCR, one entry per CDR3 protein. The data contain hundreds of thousands of distinct CDR3 sequences, around a sixth of them singletons. Sequencing was done on a sample of blood. Receptors were obtained from a woman aged 18 to 35 with Graves' hyperthyroidism.

This clonotype was seen a handful of times. The V gene is TRBV12-3 or TRBV12-4, the J gene TRBJ1-5, with D possibly TRBD1 on 5 matching bases. V was clipped by 6 bases and J by 0 bases, with 18 bases between them. This CDR3 has 17 residues. The CDR3 region is CASRGPWQADSNQPQHF. CDR3 nucleotides: TGTGCCAGCAGGGGACCGTGGCAGGCCGATAGCAATCAGCCCCAGCATTTT.

J is TRBJ1-3 and V is TRBV7-6, with D unresolved. CDR3 length: 14 residues. V lost 1 base to trimming and J lost 7 bases, with 11 bases between them. Germline values: CDR1 SGHVS, CDR2 FNYEAQ. CDR3 sequence (DNA): TGTGCCAGCAGCTTAGGCAACTCTTTGAACACCATATATTTT. Protein: CASSLGNSLNTIYF. The full variable domain, its missing parts supplied by reference TRBV7-6 and TRBJ1-3, is GAGVSQSPRYKVTKRGQDVALRCDPISGHVSLYWYRQALGQGPEFLTYFNYEAQQDKSGLPNDRFSAERPEGSISTLTIQRTEQRDSAMYRCASSLGNSLNTIYFGEGSWLTVV.

In this sample, this clonotype turned up many times. The chain uses TRBV5-1 and TRBJ2-3; perhaps TRBD2 as D (6 bases). Germline CDR1 and CDR2: SGHRS and YFSETQ. The CDR3 is made up of 16 amino acids. Trimming took 4 bases from V and 0 from J, leaving 15 bases between them. The CDR3 loop is CASSPVGGPSTDTQYF. DNA of the CDR3: TGCGCCAGCAGCCCAGTCGGGGGACCAAGCACAGATACGCAGTATTTT.

This clonotype was found many times. CDR3 in DNA: TGCAGTGCTCGCCGGGGGACCGACTTCTACGAGCAGTACTTC. Translation gives CSARRGTDFYEQYF. The J gene is TRBJ2-7, the V gene TRBV20-1; D might be TRBD2 (6 bases). Germline V gene lookup returns CDR1 DFQATT and CDR2 SNEGSKA (reference sequence). The V gene lost 5 bases and the J gene lost 3 bases, with 17 bases spanning the gap. The CDR3 sequence is 14 residues long.

This clonotype has more than one count but fewer than ten. V and J are TRBV7-2 and TRBJ1-5; the D is unclear. The CDR3 totals 13 residues. From germline, CDR1 is SGHTA and CDR2 FQGNSA. Trimming cost V 3 bases and J 5 bases, with 8 bases left between them. CDR3 sequence reads: CASSFGEHQPQHF. The DNA of the CDR3 is TGTGCCAGCAGCTTCGGGGAACATCAGCCCCAGCATTTT. The variable domain in full, with the rest retrieved from reference TRBV7-2 and TRBJ1-5, is GAGVSQSPSNKVTEKGKDVELRCDPISGHTALYWYRQSLGQGLEFLIYFQGNSAPDKSGLPSDRFSAERTGGSVSTLTIQRTQQEDSAVYLCASSFGEHQPQHFGDGTRLSIL.

This clonotype was counted at least ten times. J is TRBJ2-3 and V is TRBV20-1, with D unresolved. From germline, CDR1 is DFQATT and CDR2 SNEGSKA (reference sequence). The CDR3 sequence is 12 residues long. The ends were cut back, 6 bases at V and 6 bases at J, with 13 bases in the middle. CDR3 sequence: CSASTHDDTQYF. The DNA for the CDR3 is TGCAGTGCCAGTACCCATGATGATACGCAGTATTTT.

Ten or more counts support this clonotype. The chain combines TRBV9 with TRBJ2-7; the match to TRBD2 covers 7 bases. The CDR3 runs to 16 residues. Losses at the gene ends were 2 bases for V and 4 bases for J; bases not matched to a gene: 12. Germline V gives CDR1 SGDLS, CDR2 YYNGEE. The CDR3, as DNA: TGTGCCAGCAGCGTTTCGGGGACTACCGTTTTATACGAGCAGTACTTC. Residues: CASSVSGTTVLYEQYF.

This clonotype was seen repeatedly, ten times or more. This sequence joins TRBV29-1 and TRBJ1-3; D possibly corresponds to TRBD1 (6 bases). CDR1 and CDR2 (germline): SQVTM, ANQGSEA. V shed 6 bases and J shed 4 bases, with 16 bases lying between them. This CDR3 is built from 14 residues. CDR3 loop: CSVGTKPGGNTIYF. The CDR3, as DNA: TGCAGCGTGGGGACAAAGCCGGGAGGAAACACCATATATTTT.